This TCR beta chain is from a study of shared clonotypes between healthy human individuals. General study results and limits: Rarefaction indicated that sorted-subset sequencing remained incomplete although depth was large. Clonotype sharing among donors, it was expected, would be affected by sequencing depth.

As concerns this clone: The antigen remains undetermined.

Using immunoSEQ multiplex PCR, the repertoire was profiled, and TCRdb retains in-frame clones only, with some absent. The sample contains hundreds of thousands of clones, roughly 73% of which appear only once. CDR3 length equals 14 residues. The V end lost 5 bases, the J end lost 10 bases, and 17 bases lay between the germline ends. Germline V lookup: CDR1 MDHEN, CDR2 SYDVKM. The receptor's source is a woman aged 30 to 39 in good health. The rearrangement links TRBV28 to TRBJ2-2; tentative D call: TRBD2 (6 bases). The sequencing sample was made of memory CD4+ T cells sorted from blood. Subset of the sample: CD45RA-negative fraction. CDR3 DNA: TGTGCCAGCAGTCCGGGTGGGGGGAAGGAGGAGCTGTTTTTT. This translates into CASSPGGGKEELFF. The variable domain in full, with the rest retrieved from reference TRBV28 and TRBJ2-2, is DVKVTQSSRYLVKRTGEKVFLECVQDMDHENMFWYRQDPGLGLRLIYFSYDVKMKEKGDIPEGYSVSREKKERFSLILESASTNQTSMYLCASSPGGGKEELFFGEGSRLTVL.